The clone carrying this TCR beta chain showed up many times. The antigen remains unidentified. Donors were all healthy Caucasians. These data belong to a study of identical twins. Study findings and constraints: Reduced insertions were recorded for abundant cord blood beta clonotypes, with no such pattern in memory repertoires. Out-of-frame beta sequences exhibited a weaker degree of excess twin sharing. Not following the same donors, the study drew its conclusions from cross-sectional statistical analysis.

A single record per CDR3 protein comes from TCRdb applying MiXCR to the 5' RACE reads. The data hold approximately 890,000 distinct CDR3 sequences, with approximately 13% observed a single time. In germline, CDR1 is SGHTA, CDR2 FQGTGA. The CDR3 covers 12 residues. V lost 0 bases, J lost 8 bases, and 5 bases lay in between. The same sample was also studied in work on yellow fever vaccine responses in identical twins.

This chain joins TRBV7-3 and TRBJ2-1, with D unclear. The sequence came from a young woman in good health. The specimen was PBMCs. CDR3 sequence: CASSLTGDEQFF. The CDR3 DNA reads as TGTGCCAGCAGCTTAACGGGTGATGAGCAGTTCTTC. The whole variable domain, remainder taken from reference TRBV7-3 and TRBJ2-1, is GAGVSQTPSNKVTEKGKYVELRCDPISGHTALYWYRQSLGQGPEFLIYFQGTGAADDSGLPNDRFFAVRPEGSVSTLKIQRTERGDSAVYLCASSLTGDEQFFGPGTRLTVL.